This entry is about one TCR beta chain. Trimming shortened V by 4 bases and J by 2 bases, and 11 bases separated the two germline ends. Germline CDR1 is MDHEN and CDR2 is SYDVKM. The CDR3 runs 15 residues. As originally analysed: Cell counts per sample came from amplifying reference gene primers. The assay was immunoSEQ multiplex PCR, and TCRdb's table has in-frame clones only and misses some. V and J calls and clone size follow that table, whereas D and trimming were derived from the DNA. The table shows approximately 200,000 clones, with around 86% occurring only once. The data were taken from a study of blood T cell repertoires in COVID-19. About the research overall: Samples representing acute and convalescent COVID-19 were sourced from the United States, Italy and Spain. Sources were T cells, B-cell-depleted T cells, or PBMCs; the material itself was cDNA or gDNA.

This chain joins TRBV28 and TRBJ2-2; possible D gene TRBD2, 6 bases. The source material was peripheral blood. The origin of this receptor is a woman aged 25 to 45 with active or convalescent COVID-19. The CDR3 is CASSSRDLNTGELFF. CDR3 DNA sequence: TGTGCCAGCAGTTCCCGGGACTTAAACACCGGGGAGCTGTTTTTT.